What follows are 9 T cell receptor beta chains derived from one specimen sequenced in a study of blood T cells in healthy people across ages. Then a second PCR, running roughly 7 to 11 cycles, was carried out with a sample-barcoded 5' primer and a J-beta primer mix. TCRdb fed the 5' RACE reads into MiXCR, producing one record per CDR3 protein. The sample lists roughly 700,000 distinct CDR3 sequences; over 45% were seen once. Sequencing was performed on blood. These receptors all come from a woman aged 55-70 years in good health.

V is TRBV28 and J is TRBJ2-4; D is undetermined. Germline CDR1 MDHEN, CDR2 SYDVKM. V was shortened by 4 bases and J by 8 bases, with 9 bases between the two germline ends. The CDR3 consists of 12 residues. Here the CDR3 DNA reads TGTGCCAGCAGTTCATACATGGACATTCAGTACTTC. Protein sequence: CASSSYMDIQYF.

This clonotype has only one observation. This chain joins TRBV9 and TRBJ2-2; 7 nucleotides align to TRBD2. The germline CDR1 and CDR2 sequences are SGDLS and YYNGEE. The ends lost 4 bases at V and 5 bases at J; junction bases unmatched: 8. The CDR3 has 15 residues. This chain's CDR3 is CASSPGTTLTGELFF. The CDR3 DNA reads as TGTGCCAGCAGCCCCGGGACTACGTTGACCGGGGAGCTGTTTTTT.

Only a few counts were recorded for this clonotype. The CDR3 region is CASKATAESDEQYF. The CDR3, as DNA: TGCGCCAGCAAGGCGACAGCGGAGAGCGACGAGCAGTACTTC. The chain uses TRBV5-1 and TRBJ2-7; perhaps D is TRBD1 or TRBD2 (5 bases each). Between the trimmed V and J ends, which lost 6 bases and 5 bases, there was a span of 18 bases. The CDR3 contains 14 residues. The germline V gene has CDR1 SGHRS and CDR2 YFSETQ.

Concerning this clonotype itself: With a much larger clone just one base away, this may be a read error. The chain is built from TRBV3-1 and TRBJ2-4; D is unresolved. The DNA end is more similar to TRBJ2-7, so the J call may be wrong. The CDR3 runs to 12 residues. Germline CDR1 reads LGHDT; CDR2 reads YNNKEL (reference sequence). The CDR3 sequence is CASSQGWYEQYF. CDR3 DNA sequence: TGTGCCAGCAGCCAAGGTTGGTACGAGCAGTACTTC.

In DNA form, the CDR3 reads TGCAGCGTTGCAGGACTGACCGGAGAGGGCTCCTACGAGCAGTACTTC. Its translation is CSVAGLTGEGSYEQYF. The chain links TRBV29-1 to TRBJ2-7; D might be TRBD2 (5 bases). V was trimmed by 4 bases and J by 0 bases, leaving 19 bases between them. From germline, CDR1 is SQVTM and CDR2 ANQGSEA. This CDR3 region has 16 residues.

The chain is built from TRBV25-1 and TRBJ2-3; 8 bases are a match to TRBD2. The CDR3 loop spans 16 amino acids. V gave up 7 bases and J gave up 5 bases; unmatched junction bases: 14. Per the germline V gene, CDR1 is MGHDK and CDR2 is SYGVNS. The CDR3 bases are TGTGCCAGCACTAGGTGGGCAGCGGGAGAGGGAGATACGCAGTATTTT. As protein: CASTRWAAGEGDTQYF.

Points on this clonotype: An end of the junction does not agree with germline; a read error may underlie this. The chain joins TRBV5-1 to TRBJ2-3; 9 positions agree with TRBD2. Germline V gene lookup returns CDR1 SGHRS and CDR2 YFSETQ. The CDR3 is made up of 15 amino acids. CDR3 in DNA: TGCGCCAACAGCTTTGCGGGAGGGCAGACAGATACGCAGTATTTT. Translating it yields CANSFAGGQTDTQYF.

The chain employs TRBV4-2 and TRBJ2-1; TRBD2 matches at 13 bases. The CDR3 is 17 amino acids. Germline V gives CDR1 LGHNA, CDR2 YNFKEQ. The ends lost 0 bases at V and 7 bases at J; junction bases unmatched: 6. The CDR3 DNA reads as TGTGCCAGCAGCCAAGACGGGACTAGCGGGATACAGAATGAGCAGTTCTTC. This sequence encodes CASSQDGTSGIQNEQFF.

The V and J genes are TRBV20-1 and TRBJ2-5; D is possibly TRBD1 or TRBD2 (5 bases each). The CDR3 is 13 amino acids. V lost 3 bases, J lost 0 bases, and 8 bases lay in between. Germline values: CDR1 DFQATT, CDR2 SNEGSKA (reference sequence). CDR3 sequence reads: CSASEGYQETQYF. The CDR3 DNA reads TGCAGTGCTAGCGAGGGGTACCAAGAGACCCAGTACTTC.